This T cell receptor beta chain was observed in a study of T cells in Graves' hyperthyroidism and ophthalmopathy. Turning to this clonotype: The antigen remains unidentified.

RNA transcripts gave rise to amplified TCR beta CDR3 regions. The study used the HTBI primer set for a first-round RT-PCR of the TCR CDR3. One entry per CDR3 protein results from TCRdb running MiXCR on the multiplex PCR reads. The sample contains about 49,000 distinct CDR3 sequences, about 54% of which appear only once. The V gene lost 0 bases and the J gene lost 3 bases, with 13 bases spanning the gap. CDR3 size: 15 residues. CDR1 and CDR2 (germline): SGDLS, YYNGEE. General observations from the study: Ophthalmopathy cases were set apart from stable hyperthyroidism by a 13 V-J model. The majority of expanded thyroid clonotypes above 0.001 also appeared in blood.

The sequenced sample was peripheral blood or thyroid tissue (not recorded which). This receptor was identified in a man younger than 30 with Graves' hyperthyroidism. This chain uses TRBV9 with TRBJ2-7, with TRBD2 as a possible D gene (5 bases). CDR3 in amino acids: CASSVEGGSFYEQYF. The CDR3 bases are TGTGCCAGCAGCGTAGAAGGAGGCAGCTTCTACGAGCAGTACTTC. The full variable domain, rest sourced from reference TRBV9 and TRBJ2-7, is DSGVTQTPKHLITATGQRVTLRCSPRSGDLSVYWYQQSLDQGLQFLIQYYNGEERAKGNILERFSAQQFPDLHSELNLSSLELGDSALYFCASSVEGGSFYEQYFGPGTRLTVT.